This T cell receptor beta chain was identified during a study of blood T cell repertoires in COVID-19. The CDR3 loop spans 13 amino acids. V was cut by 4 bases and J by 5 bases, with 12 bases left in between. Germline V gene sequence: CDR1 MNHNS, CDR2 SASEGT. Per the original data handling: For nucleated cells, counts were estimated from reference gene primer amplification. Data came from immunoSEQ multiplex PCR; TCRdb stores just in-frame clones and leaves some out. D and trimming were read from the DNA, whereas the V and J calls and clone size are those reported in that table. This table holds roughly 81,000 clones, roughly 78% found once.

The genes are TRBV6-1 and TRBJ2-7; possibly TRBD2 for D (6 bases). The receptor was isolated from a man aged 55 to 70 with acute or convalescent COVID-19. Sequencing was performed on peripheral blood. The CDR3 spells CASSAGLLNEQYF. CDR3 in DNA: TGTGCCAGCAGTGCGGGACTTCTGAACGAGCAGTACTTC.